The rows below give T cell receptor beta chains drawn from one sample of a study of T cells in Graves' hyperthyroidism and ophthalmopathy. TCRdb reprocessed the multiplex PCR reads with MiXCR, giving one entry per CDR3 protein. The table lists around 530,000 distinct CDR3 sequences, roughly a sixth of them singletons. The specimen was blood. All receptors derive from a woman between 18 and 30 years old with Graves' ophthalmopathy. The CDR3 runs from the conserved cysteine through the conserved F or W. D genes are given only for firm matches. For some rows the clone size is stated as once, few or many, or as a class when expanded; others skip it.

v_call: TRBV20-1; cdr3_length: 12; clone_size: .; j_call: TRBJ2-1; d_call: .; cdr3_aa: CSAREQQKKQFF; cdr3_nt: TGCAGTGCTAGAGAACAACAGAAAAAGCAGTTCTTC
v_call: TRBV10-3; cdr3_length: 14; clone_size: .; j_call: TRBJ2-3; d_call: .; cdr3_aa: CAISVREGTDTQYF; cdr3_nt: TGTGCCATCAGTGTTAGGGAGGGCACAGATACGCAGTATTTT
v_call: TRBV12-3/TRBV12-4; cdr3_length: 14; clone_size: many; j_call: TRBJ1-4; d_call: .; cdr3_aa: CASSFRSVNEKLFF; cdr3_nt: TGTGCCAGCAGTTTTCGCTCAGTGAATGAAAAACTGTTTTTT
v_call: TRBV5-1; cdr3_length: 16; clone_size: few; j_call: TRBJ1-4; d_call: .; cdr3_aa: CASSLGNRATNEKLFF; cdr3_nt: TGCGCCAGCAGCTTGGGCAACAGGGCGACTAATGAAAAACTGTTTTTT
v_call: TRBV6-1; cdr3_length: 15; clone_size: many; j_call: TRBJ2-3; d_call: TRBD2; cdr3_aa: CASSPPTSGADTQYF; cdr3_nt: TGTGCCAGCAGTCCTCCGACTAGCGGGGCAGATACGCAGTATTTT
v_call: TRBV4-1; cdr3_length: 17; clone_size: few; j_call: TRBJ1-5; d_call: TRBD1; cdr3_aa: CASSQVEGALIDQPQHF; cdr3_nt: TGCGCCAGCAGCCAAGTGGAGGGGGCTTTAATTGATCAGCCCCAGCATTTT
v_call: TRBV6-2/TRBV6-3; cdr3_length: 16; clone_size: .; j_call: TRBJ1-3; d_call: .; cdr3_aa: CASSSPGTRLGNTIYF; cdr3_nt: TGTGCCAGCAGTTCGCCCGGGACCAGGCTGGGAAACACCATATATTTT
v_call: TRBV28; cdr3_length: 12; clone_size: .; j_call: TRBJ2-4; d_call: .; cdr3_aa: CASCMRGGFQYF; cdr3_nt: TGTGCCAGCTGCATGAGGGGGGGGTTTCAGTACTTC
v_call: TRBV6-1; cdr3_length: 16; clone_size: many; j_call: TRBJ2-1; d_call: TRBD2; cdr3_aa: CASSELAGGPYNEQFF; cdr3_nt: TGTGCCAGCAGTGAACTAGCGGGGGGACCCTACAATGAGCAGTTCTTC
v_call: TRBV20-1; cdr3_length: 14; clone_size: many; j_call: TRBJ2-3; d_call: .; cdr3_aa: CSAEPGLEVDTQYF; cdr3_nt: TGCAGTGCGGAACCGGGACTCGAGGTGGATACGCAGTATTTT
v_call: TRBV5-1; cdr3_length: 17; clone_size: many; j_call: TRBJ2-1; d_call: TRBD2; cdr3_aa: CASSLGLTSGRFDEQFF; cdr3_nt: TGCGCCAGCAGCTTGGGGCTGACTAGCGGGAGGTTCGATGAGCAGTTCTTC
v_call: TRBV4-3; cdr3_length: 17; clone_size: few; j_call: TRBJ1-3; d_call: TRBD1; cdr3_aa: CASSQTLPGQGGNTIYF; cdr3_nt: TGCGCCAGCAGCCAGACACTACCGGGACAGGGTGGAAACACCATATATTTT
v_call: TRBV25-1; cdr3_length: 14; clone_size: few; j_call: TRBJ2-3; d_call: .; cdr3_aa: CASSEFGNTDTQYF; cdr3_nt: TGTGCCAGCAGTGAATTCGGGAACACAGATACGCAGTATTTT
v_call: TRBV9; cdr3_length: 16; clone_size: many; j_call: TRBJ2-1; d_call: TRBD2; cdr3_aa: CASSVTGTSGNNEQFF; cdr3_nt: TGTGCCAGCAGCGTAACCGGGACTAGCGGGAACAATGAGCAGTTCTTC
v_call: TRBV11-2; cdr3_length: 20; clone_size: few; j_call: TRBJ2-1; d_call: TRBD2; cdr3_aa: CASSLVSGLAGGRIYNEQFF; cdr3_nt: TGTGCCAGCAGCTTAGTCTCGGGACTAGCGGGGGGAAGGATCTACAATGAGCAGTTCTTC
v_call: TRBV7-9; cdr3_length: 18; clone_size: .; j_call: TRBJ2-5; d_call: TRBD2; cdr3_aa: CANPLGGGLAGEQETQYF; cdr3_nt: TGTGCCAACCCCCTCGGGGGTGGACTAGCGGGAGAACAAGAGACCCAGTACTTC
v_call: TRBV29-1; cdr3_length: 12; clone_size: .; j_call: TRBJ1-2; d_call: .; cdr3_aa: CSVEGDDDGYTF; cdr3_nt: TGCAGCGTTGAAGGGGACGACGACGGCTACACCTTC
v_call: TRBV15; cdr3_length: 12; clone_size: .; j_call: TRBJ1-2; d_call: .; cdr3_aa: CATSRDGFGYTF; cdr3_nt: TGTGCCACCAGCAGAGATGGGTTTGGCTACACCTTC
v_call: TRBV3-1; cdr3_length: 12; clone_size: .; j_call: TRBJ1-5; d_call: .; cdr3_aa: CASSQDGRPQHF; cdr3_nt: TGTGCCAGCAGCCAAGATGGGAGGCCCCAGCATTTT
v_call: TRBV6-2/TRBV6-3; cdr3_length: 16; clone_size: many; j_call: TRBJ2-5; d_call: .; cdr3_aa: CASRPMTQGIGETQYF; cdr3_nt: TGTGCCAGCCGCCCCATGACGCAGGGGATAGGGGAGACCCAGTACTTC
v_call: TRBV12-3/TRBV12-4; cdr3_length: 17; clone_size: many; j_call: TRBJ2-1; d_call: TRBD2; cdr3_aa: CASSPRLAGRVSNEQFF; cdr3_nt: TGTGCCAGCAGTCCGCGACTAGCGGGGCGGGTTAGCAATGAGCAGTTCTTC
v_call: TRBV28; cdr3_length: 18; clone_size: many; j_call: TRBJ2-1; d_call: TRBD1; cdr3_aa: CASSSFEKRQGAYNEQFF; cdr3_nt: TGTGCCAGCAGTTCATTCGAAAAGAGACAGGGGGCCTACAATGAGCAGTTCTTC
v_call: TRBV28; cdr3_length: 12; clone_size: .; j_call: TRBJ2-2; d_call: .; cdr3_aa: CAGGPQLGELFF; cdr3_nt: TGTGCCGGCGGTCCACAGCTGGGGGAGCTGTTTTTT
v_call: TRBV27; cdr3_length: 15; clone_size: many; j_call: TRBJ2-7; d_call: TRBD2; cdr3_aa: CASSPPSGSIYEQYF; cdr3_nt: TGTGCCAGCAGTCCCCCTAGCGGGAGCATCTACGAGCAGTACTTC
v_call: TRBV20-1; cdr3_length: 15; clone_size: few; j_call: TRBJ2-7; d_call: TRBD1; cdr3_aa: CSARDGQGRTYEQYF; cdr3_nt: TGCAGTGCTAGAGATGGACAGGGGAGGACCTACGAGCAGTACTTC
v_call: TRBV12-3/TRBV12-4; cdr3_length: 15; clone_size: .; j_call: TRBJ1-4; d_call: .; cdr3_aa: CASSRYRVFNEKLFF; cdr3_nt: TGTGCCAGCAGTCGATACAGAGTCTTTAATGAAAAACTGTTTTTT
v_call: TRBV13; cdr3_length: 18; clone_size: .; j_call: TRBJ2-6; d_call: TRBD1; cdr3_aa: CASTPTDRALSGANVLTF; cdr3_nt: TGTGCCAGCACCCCAACGGACAGGGCCCTCTCTGGGGCCAACGTCCTGACTTTC
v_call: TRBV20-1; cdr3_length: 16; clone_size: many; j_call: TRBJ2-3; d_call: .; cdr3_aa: CSARRHGRQSTDTQYF; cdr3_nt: TGCAGTGCTAGGAGGCACGGGAGACAGAGCACAGATACGCAGTATTTT
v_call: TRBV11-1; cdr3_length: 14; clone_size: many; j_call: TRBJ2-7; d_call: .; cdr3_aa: CASSRSDGPYEQYF; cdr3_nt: TGTGCCAGCAGCCGTTCTGACGGTCCCTACGAGCAGTACTTC
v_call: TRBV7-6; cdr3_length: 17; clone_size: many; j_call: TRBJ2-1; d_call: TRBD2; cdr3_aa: CASSLADPSGIRHEQFF; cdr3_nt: TGTGCCAGCAGCTTAGCGGATCCTAGCGGGATTCGGCATGAGCAGTTCTTC
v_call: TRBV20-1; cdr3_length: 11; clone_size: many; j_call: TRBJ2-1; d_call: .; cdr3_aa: CSASTMASWFF; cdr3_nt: TGCAGTGCTTCAACAATGGCAAGTTGGTTCTTC
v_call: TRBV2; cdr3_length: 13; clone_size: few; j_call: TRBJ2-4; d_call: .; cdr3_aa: CASSELAKNIQYF; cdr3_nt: TGTGCCAGCAGTGAGCTAGCCAAAAACATTCAGTACTTC
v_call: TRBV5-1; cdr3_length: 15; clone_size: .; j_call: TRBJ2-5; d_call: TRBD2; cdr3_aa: CASSFATSGQEIQYF; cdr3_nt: TGCGCCAGCAGCTTCGCGACTAGCGGACAAGAGATCCAGTACTTC
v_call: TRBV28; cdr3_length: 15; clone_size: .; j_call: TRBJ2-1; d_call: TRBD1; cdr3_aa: CASSLGTGVGNEQFF; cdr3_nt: TGTGCCAGCAGTTTAGGGACAGGGGTGGGCAATGAGCAGTTCTTC
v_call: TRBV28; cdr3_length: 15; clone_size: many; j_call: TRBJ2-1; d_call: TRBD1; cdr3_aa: CASSKTGVFLNEQFF; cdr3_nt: TGTGCCAGCAGCAAGACAGGGGTCTTCCTCAATGAGCAGTTCTTC
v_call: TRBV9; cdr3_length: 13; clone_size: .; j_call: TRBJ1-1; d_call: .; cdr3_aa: CASSPQKYTEAFF; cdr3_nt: TGTGCCAGCAGCCCGCAGAAGTACACTGAAGCTTTCTTT
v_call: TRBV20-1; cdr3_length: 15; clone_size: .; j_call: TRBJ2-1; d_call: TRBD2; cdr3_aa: CSARLTSGGGNEQFF; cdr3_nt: TGCAGTGCTAGACTAACTAGCGGGGGCGGGAATGAGCAGTTCTTC
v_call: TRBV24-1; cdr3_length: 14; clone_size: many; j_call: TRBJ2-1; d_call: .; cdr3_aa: CATAGVWGTNEQFF; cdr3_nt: TGTGCCACCGCCGGGGTATGGGGTACCAATGAGCAGTTCTTC
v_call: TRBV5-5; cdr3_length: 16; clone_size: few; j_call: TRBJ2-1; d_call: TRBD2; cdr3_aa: CASSRGWLAEYNEQFF; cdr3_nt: TGTGCCAGCAGCCGGGGTTGGCTAGCGGAATACAATGAGCAGTTCTTC
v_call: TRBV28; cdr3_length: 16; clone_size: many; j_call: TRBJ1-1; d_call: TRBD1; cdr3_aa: CASRGNWGQGGTEAFF; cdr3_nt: TGTGCCAGCAGGGGAAATTGGGGACAGGGGGGTACTGAAGCTTTCTTT
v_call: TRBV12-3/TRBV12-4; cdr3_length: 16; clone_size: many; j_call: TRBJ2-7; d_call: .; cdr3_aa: CASSESPFGVLYEQYF; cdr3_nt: TGTGCCAGCAGTGAGTCGCCGTTCGGGGTATTATACGAGCAGTACTTC
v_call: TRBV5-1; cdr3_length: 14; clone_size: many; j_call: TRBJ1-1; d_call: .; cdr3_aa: CASSDRSVNTEAFF; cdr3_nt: TGCGCCAGCAGCGACAGGTCCGTGAACACTGAAGCTTTCTTT
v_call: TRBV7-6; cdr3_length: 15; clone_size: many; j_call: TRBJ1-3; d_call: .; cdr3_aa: CASSAGQSSGNTIYF; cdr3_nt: TGTGCCAGCAGCGCGGGACAAAGCTCTGGAAACACCATATATTTT
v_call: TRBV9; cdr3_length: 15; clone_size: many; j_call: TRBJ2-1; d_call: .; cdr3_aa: CASSVDPSWRNEQFF; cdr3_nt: TGTGCCAGCAGCGTAGACCCTAGTTGGCGCAATGAGCAGTTCTTC
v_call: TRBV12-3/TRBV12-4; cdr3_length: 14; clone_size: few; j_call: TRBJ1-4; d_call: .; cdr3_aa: CASSSSGSTGKLFF; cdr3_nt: TGTGCCAGCAGTTCCTCGGGCTCCACGGGAAAACTGTTTTTT
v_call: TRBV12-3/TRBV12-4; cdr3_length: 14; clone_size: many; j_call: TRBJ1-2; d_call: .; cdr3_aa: CASSLAAGNYGYTF; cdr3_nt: TGTGCCAGCAGTTTAGCGGCAGGGAACTATGGCTACACCTTC
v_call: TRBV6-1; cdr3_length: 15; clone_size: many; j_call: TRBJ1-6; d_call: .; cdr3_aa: CASSERGDTNSPLHF; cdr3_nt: TGTGCCAGCAGTGAAAGGGGGGACACTAATTCACCCCTCCACTTT
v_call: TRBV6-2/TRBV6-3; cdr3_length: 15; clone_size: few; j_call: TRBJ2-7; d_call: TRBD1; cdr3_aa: CASGTPGQGTYEQYF; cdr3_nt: TGTGCCAGCGGTACACCGGGACAGGGAACCTACGAGCAGTACTTC
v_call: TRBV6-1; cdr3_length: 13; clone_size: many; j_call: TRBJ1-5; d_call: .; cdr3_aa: CASRLDTPSPQHF; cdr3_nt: TGTGCCAGCAGACTGGACACCCCCTCGCCCCAGCATTTT
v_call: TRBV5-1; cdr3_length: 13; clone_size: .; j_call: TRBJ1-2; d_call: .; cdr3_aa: CASSLYETHGYTF; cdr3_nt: TGCGCCAGCAGCTTGTACGAGACACATGGCTACACCTTC
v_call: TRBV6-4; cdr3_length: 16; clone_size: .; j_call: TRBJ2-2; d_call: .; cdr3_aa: CASSADGAQVTGELFF; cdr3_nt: TGTGCCAGCAGTGCGGATGGGGCGCAAGTCACCGGGGAGCTGTTTTTT
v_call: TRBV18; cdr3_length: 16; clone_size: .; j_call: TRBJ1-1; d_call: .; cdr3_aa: CAGSPNGPGQLIEAFF; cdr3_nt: TGTGCCGGCTCACCAAACGGTCCTGGACAGCTAATTGAAGCGTTCTTT
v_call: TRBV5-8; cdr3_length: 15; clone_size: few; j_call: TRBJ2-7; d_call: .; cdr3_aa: CASSLKQVASYEQYF; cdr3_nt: TGTGCCAGCAGCTTGAAACAGGTCGCCTCCTACGAGCAGTACTTC
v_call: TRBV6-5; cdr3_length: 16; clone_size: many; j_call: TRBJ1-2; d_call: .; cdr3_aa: CASSYFALTGSEGYTF; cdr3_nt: TGTGCCAGCAGTTACTTCGCCCTTACAGGTTCGGAAGGCTACACCTTC
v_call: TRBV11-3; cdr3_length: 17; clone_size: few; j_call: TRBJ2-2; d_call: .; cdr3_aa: CASSLGERGASTGELFF; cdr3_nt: TGTGCCAGCAGCTTAGGTGAAAGAGGAGCGTCCACCGGGGAGCTGTTTTTT
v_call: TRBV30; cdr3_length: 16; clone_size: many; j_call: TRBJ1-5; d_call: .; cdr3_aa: CAWSVGTGHSNQPQHF; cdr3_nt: TGTGCCTGGAGTGTAGGTACAGGGCATAGCAATCAGCCCCAGCATTTT
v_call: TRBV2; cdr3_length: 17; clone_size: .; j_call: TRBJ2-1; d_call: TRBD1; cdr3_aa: CASTSSRGTGSYNEQFF; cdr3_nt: TGTGCCAGCACTTCGAGCCGCGGGACAGGGTCCTACAATGAGCAGTTCTTC
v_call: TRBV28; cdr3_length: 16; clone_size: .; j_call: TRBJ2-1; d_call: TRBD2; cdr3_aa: CASSFLGGGTDNGQFF; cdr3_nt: TGTGCCAGCAGCTTTCTTGGCGGGGGAACAGACAATGGGCAGTTCTTC
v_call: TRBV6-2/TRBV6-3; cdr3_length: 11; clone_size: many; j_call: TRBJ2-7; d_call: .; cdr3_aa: CASSYRYEQYF; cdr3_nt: TGTGCCAGCAGCTACAGATACGAGCAGTACTTC